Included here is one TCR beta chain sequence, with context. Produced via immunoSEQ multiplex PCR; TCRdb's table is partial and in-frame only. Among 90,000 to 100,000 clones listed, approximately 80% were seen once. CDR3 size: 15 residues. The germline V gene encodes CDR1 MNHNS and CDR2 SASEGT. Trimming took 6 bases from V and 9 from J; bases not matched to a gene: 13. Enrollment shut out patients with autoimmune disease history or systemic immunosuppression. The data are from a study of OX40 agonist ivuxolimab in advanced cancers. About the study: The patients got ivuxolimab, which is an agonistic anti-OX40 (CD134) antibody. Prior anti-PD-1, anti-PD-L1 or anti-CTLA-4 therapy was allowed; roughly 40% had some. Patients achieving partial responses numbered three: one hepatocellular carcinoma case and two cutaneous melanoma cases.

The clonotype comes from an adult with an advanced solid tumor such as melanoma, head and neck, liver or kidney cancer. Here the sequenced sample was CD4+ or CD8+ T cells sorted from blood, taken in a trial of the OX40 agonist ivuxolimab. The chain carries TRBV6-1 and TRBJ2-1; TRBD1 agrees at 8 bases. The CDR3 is CASSGGAGGPVEQFF. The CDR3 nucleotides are TGTGCCAGCAGCGGTGGGGCAGGGGGCCCAGTTGAGCAGTTCTTC.